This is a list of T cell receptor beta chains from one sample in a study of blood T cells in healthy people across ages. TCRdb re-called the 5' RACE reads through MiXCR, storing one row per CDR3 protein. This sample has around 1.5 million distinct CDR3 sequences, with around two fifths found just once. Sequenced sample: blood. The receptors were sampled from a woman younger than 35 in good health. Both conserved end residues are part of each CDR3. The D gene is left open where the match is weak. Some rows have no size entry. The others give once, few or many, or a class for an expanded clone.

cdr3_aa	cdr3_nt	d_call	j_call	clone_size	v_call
CSASPPGQGQEKLFF	TGCAGTGCTTCCCCACCGGGACAGGGGCAAGAAAAACTGTTTTTT	TRBD1	TRBJ1-4	.	TRBV20-1
CASSPLSTGDYGYTF	TGTGCCAGCTCACCTCTCTCGACAGGAGACTATGGCTACACCTTC	.	TRBJ1-2	few	TRBV18
CATSAGNTQYF	TGTGCCACATCAGCGGGTAATACGCAGTATTTT	.	TRBJ2-3	.	TRBV10-3
CSASGTNYGYTF	TGCAGTGCTAGCGGTACTAACTATGGCTACACCTTC	.	TRBJ1-2	.	TRBV20-1
CASSLSSPGYTF	TGTGCCAGCAGTTTGTCCTCCCCGGGCTACACCTTC	.	TRBJ1-2	.	TRBV12-3/TRBV12-4
CASSNPGLKNIQYF	TGTGCCAGCAGTAATCCGGGACTGAAAAACATTCAGTACTTC	.	TRBJ2-4	.	TRBV2
CSASRAFIVAEAFF	TGCAGTGCTAGCCGGGCATTTATCGTTGCTGAAGCTTTCTTT	.	TRBJ1-1	.	TRBV20-1
CASSPLDGNQPQHF	TGTGCCAGCAGTCCGCTGGATGGCAATCAGCCCCAGCATTTT	.	TRBJ1-5	.	TRBV27
CSAVDSGSHSNQPQHF	TGCAGTGCTGTGGACAGTGGAAGTCATAGCAATCAGCCCCAGCATTTT	.	TRBJ1-5	.	TRBV20-1
CASSLVPSGGYTDTQYF	TGTGCCAGCAGCTTAGTCCCCAGCGGGGGTTACACAGATACGCAGTATTTT	TRBD2	TRBJ2-3	.	TRBV7-2
CAISDGDRGVIRSYEQYF	TGTGCCATCAGTGATGGGGACAGGGGAGTTATTCGCTCCTACGAGCAGTACTTC	TRBD1	TRBJ2-7	.	TRBV10-3
CSAHPTGNGGYTF	TGCAGTGCCCACCCGACAGGGAATGGTGGCTACACCTTC	TRBD1	TRBJ1-2	.	TRBV20-1
CASGTTPGTGIPYEQYF	TGTGCCAGCGGAACGACCCCCGGGACAGGCATCCCCTACGAGCAGTACTTC	TRBD1	TRBJ2-7	.	TRBV12-3/TRBV12-4
CSVVPGGVSSYEQYF	TGCAGCGTCGTCCCCGGGGGGGTAAGCTCCTACGAGCAGTACTTC	TRBD2	TRBJ2-7	.	TRBV29-1
CASSLRSDDRGRSGYTF	TGTGCCAGCAGCTTAAGGTCGGACGACAGGGGGCGAAGTGGCTACACCTTC	TRBD1	TRBJ1-2	.	TRBV7-2
CASSSGQGFGVGYSNQPQHF	TGTGCCAGCAGTTCCGGACAGGGGTTTGGTGTGGGCTATAGCAATCAGCCCCAGCATTTT	TRBD1	TRBJ1-5	.	TRBV27
CASSLTGTGQDGYTF	TGTGCCAGCAGCTTAACGGGGACAGGGCAGGATGGCTACACCTTC	TRBD1	TRBJ1-2	few	TRBV7-3
CAVYRGSGEQYF	TGTGCCGTCTACCGGGGGAGTGGCGAGCAGTACTTC	.	TRBJ2-7	.	TRBV2
CSARTPSGSTDTQYF	TGCAGTGCTAGAACCCCTAGCGGGAGCACAGATACGCAGTATTTT	TRBD2	TRBJ2-3	.	TRBV20-1
CASSLGGYDYTF	TGTGCCAGCAGTTTAGGTGGCTATGACTACACCTTC	.	TRBJ1-2	.	TRBV27
CAISDQGRETQYF	TGTGCCATCAGTGACCAGGGGCGGGAGACCCAGTACTTC	.	TRBJ2-5	.	TRBV10-3
CSVEVAGRDTEAFF	TGCAGCGTTGAAGTGGCGGGCCGGGACACTGAAGCTTTCTTT	.	TRBJ1-1	.	TRBV29-1
CATITERGRSNEQFF	TGTGCCACCATCACCGAGCGGGGCAGGAGCAATGAGCAGTTCTTC	TRBD2	TRBJ2-1	few	TRBV6-2/TRBV6-3
CASSAGYSTNEKLFF	TGTGCCAGCAGTGCAGGGTATTCCACTAATGAAAAACTGTTTTTT	.	TRBJ1-4	.	TRBV6-1
CSARPWTSSNEQFF	TGCAGTGCTAGACCGTGGACTAGTTCCAATGAGCAGTTCTTC	TRBD2	TRBJ2-1	few	TRBV20-1
CSVDGVAYEQYF	TGCAGCGTTGATGGGGTGGCCTACGAGCAGTACTTC	.	TRBJ2-7	.	TRBV29-1